These T cell receptor beta chains were read from a single sample in a study of CD8+ T cells in alopecia areata. Assay used: immunoSEQ multiplex PCR; TCRdb lists only in-frame clones, some missing. This table has some 150,000 clones, 86% appearing once. The sequences come from CD8+ T cells sorted from blood, collected at week 4, from a patient treated with tofacitinib. All receptors derive from a human donor with alopecia areata. CDR3s include the opening cysteine and the closing phenylalanine or tryptophan. A D gene is named only where the DNA matches it firmly. The size of a clone is reported for some rows only, either as once, few or many, or as a class for expanded clones.

D gene: .
J gene: TRBJ2-7
clone size: .
V gene: TRBV29-1
CDR3 protein: CSVEERVRGGEQYF
CDR3 DNA: TGCAGCGTTGAAGAAAGGGTCAGGGGGGGTGAGCAGTACTTC

D gene: .
J gene: TRBJ2-1
clone size: .
V gene: TRBV5-1
CDR3 protein: CASSLRDLAYNEQFF
CDR3 DNA: TGCGCCAGCAGCCTCCGGGACCTAGCGTACAATGAGCAGTTCTTC

D gene: TRBD1
J gene: TRBJ1-5
clone size: .
V gene: TRBV15
CDR3 protein: CATSAQEDRANNQPQHF
CDR3 DNA: TGTGCCACCAGCGCTCAGGAGGACAGGGCAAACAATCAGCCCCAGCATTTT

D gene: .
J gene: TRBJ2-7
clone size: once
V gene: TRBV6-5
CDR3 protein: CASSYVPGARDEQYF
CDR3 DNA: TGTGCCAGCAGTTACGTTCCAGGGGCTAGAGACGAGCAGTACTTC

D gene: TRBD1
J gene: TRBJ2-3
clone size: .
V gene: TRBV25-1
CDR3 protein: CASSEWGQGPDTQYF
CDR3 DNA: TGTGCCAGCAGTGAATGGGGACAGGGGCCAGATACGCAGTATTTT

D gene: .
J gene: TRBJ2-7
clone size: .
V gene: TRBV7-9
CDR3 protein: CASSFGLAYEQYF
CDR3 DNA: TGTGCCAGCAGCTTCGGGCTAGCATACGAGCAGTACTTC

D gene: .
J gene: TRBJ2-7
clone size: few
V gene: TRBV5-1
CDR3 protein: CASSLPASGEQYF
CDR3 DNA: TGCGCCAGCAGCTTGCCGGCAAGCGGCGAGCAGTACTTC

D gene: TRBD1
J gene: TRBJ2-7
clone size: .
V gene: TRBV30
CDR3 protein: CAWSDQTGLNYEQYF
CDR3 DNA: TGTGCCTGGAGTGACCAGACAGGGCTCAACTACGAGCAGTACTTC

D gene: .
J gene: TRBJ2-7
clone size: .
V gene: TRBV7-2
CDR3 protein: CASSPREQYF
CDR3 DNA: TGTGCCAGCAGCCCTCGGGAGCAGTACTTC

D gene: TRBD1
J gene: TRBJ2-1
clone size: .
V gene: TRBV6-5
CDR3 protein: CASSKGDSSYNEQFF
CDR3 DNA: TGTGCCAGCAGCAAAGGGGACAGCTCCTACAATGAGCAGTTCTTC

D gene: .
J gene: TRBJ2-3
clone size: .
V gene: TRBV7-2
CDR3 protein: CASSPGTVSTDTQYF
CDR3 DNA: TGTGCCAGCAGCCCAGGGACCGTCAGCACAGATACGCAGTATTTT

D gene: TRBD2
J gene: TRBJ2-1
clone size: .
V gene: TRBV19
CDR3 protein: CASSMDGLASSYNEQFF
CDR3 DNA: TGTGCCAGTAGTATGGACGGACTAGCAAGCTCCTACAATGAGCAGTTCTTC

D gene: .
J gene: TRBJ2-2
clone size: .
V gene: TRBV6-5
CDR3 protein: CASSYGVNTGELFF
CDR3 DNA: TGTGCCAGCAGTTATGGGGTGAACACCGGGGAGCTGTTTTTT

D gene: .
J gene: TRBJ2-2
clone size: .
V gene: TRBV30
CDR3 protein: CAWSDDLSPATGELFF
CDR3 DNA: TGTGCCTGGAGTGACGACCTAAGTCCCGCCACCGGGGAGCTGTTTTTT

D gene: TRBD2
J gene: TRBJ2-3
clone size: .
V gene: TRBV30
CDR3 protein: CAWSTGEGKYTQYF
CDR3 DNA: TGTGCCTGGTCTACCGGGGAGGGGAAATATACGCAGTATTTT

D gene: .
J gene: TRBJ2-7
clone size: .
V gene: TRBV4-1
CDR3 protein: CASSQGYGGRGSYEQYF
CDR3 DNA: TGCGCCAGCAGCCAAGGGTATGGGGGCCGAGGGTCCTACGAGCAGTACTTC

D gene: .
J gene: TRBJ2-1
clone size: .
V gene: TRBV2
CDR3 protein: CASGGGHLSYNEQFF
CDR3 DNA: TGTGCCAGCGGCGGCGGGCACCTCTCCTACAATGAGCAGTTCTTC

D gene: TRBD1
J gene: TRBJ2-7
clone size: .
V gene: TRBV7-9
CDR3 protein: CASSSSDRGRTYEQYF
CDR3 DNA: TGTGCCAGCAGCTCTTCGGACAGGGGGAGAACCTACGAGCAGTACTTC

D gene: .
J gene: TRBJ2-2
clone size: .
V gene: TRBV4-1
CDR3 protein: CASSHLPVTGELFF
CDR3 DNA: TGCGCCAGCAGCCACCTTCCAGTCACCGGGGAGCTGTTTTTT

D gene: TRBD2
J gene: TRBJ2-5
clone size: .
V gene: TRBV29-1
CDR3 protein: CSVFEGLAIAETQYF
CDR3 DNA: TGCAGCGTTTTTGAAGGACTAGCGATTGCAGAGACCCAGTACTTC

D gene: .
J gene: TRBJ2-7
clone size: .
V gene: TRBV19
CDR3 protein: CASSIRGQNYYEQYF
CDR3 DNA: TGTGCCAGTAGTATCAGGGGACAAAACTACTACGAGCAGTACTTC

D gene: TRBD1
J gene: TRBJ2-7
clone size: .
V gene: TRBV9
CDR3 protein: CASSVGDSSYEQYF
CDR3 DNA: TGTGCCAGCAGCGTAGGGGACAGCTCCTACGAGCAGTACTTC

D gene: .
J gene: TRBJ2-7
clone size: few
V gene: TRBV6-5
CDR3 protein: CASSRPESHEQYF
CDR3 DNA: TGTGCCAGCAGCCGCCCCGAGAGCCACGAGCAGTACTTC

D gene: TRBD1
J gene: TRBJ2-3
clone size: .
V gene: TRBV27
CDR3 protein: CASSFDRDTDTQYF
CDR3 DNA: TGTGCCAGCAGTTTTGACAGGGACACAGATACGCAGTATTTT

D gene: TRBD2
J gene: TRBJ2-1
clone size: .
V gene: TRBV19
CDR3 protein: CASSMVGTSTHEQFF
CDR3 DNA: TGTGCCAGTAGTATGGTGGGGACTAGCACCCATGAGCAGTTCTTC

D gene: .
J gene: TRBJ2-7
clone size: .
V gene: TRBV6-1
CDR3 protein: CASREEESYEQYF
CDR3 DNA: TGTGCCAGCAGGGAAGAGGAGAGCTACGAGCAGTACTTC

D gene: TRBD2
J gene: TRBJ2-7
clone size: .
V gene: TRBV29-1
CDR3 protein: CSVTGGAWYEQYF
CDR3 DNA: TGCAGCGTTACGGGGGGGGCTTGGTACGAGCAGTACTTC

D gene: TRBD1
J gene: TRBJ1-5
clone size: .
V gene: TRBV13
CDR3 protein: CASSSGGQPQHF
CDR3 DNA: TGTGCCAGCAGCTCAGGGGGGCAGCCCCAGCATTTT

D gene: TRBD1
J gene: TRBJ2-1
clone size: .
V gene: TRBV7-9
CDR3 protein: CASIPRTGPNNEQFF
CDR3 DNA: TGTGCCAGCATCCCTAGGACAGGGCCTAACAATGAGCAGTTCTTC

D gene: TRBD2
J gene: TRBJ2-3
clone size: .
V gene: TRBV5-6
CDR3 protein: CASSSLAGFSTDTQYF
CDR3 DNA: TGTGCCAGCAGCTCGTTAGCGGGATTTAGCACAGATACGCAGTATTTT

D gene: .
J gene: TRBJ2-7
clone size: .
V gene: TRBV2
CDR3 protein: CASTAGFYEQYF
CDR3 DNA: TGTGCCAGCACGGCAGGTTTCTACGAGCAGTACTTC

D gene: .
J gene: TRBJ2-5
clone size: .
V gene: TRBV2
CDR3 protein: CASSDQGRETQYF
CDR3 DNA: TGTGCCAGCAGTGATCAGGGGAGAGAGACCCAGTACTTC

D gene: TRBD2
J gene: TRBJ2-7
clone size: once
V gene: TRBV7-2
CDR3 protein: CASSPDSGGFYEQYF
CDR3 DNA: TGTGCCAGCAGCCCGGATAGCGGGGGGTTCTACGAGCAGTACTTC

D gene: .
J gene: TRBJ2-2
clone size: once
V gene: TRBV5-1
CDR3 protein: CASSINTGELFF
CDR3 DNA: TGCGCCAGCAGCATTAACACCGGGGAGCTGTTTTTT

D gene: TRBD1
J gene: TRBJ1-4
clone size: once
V gene: TRBV25-1
CDR3 protein: CASSRGTGGRVEKLFF
CDR3 DNA: TGTGCCAGCAGCCGCGGGACAGGGGGCCGAGTTGAAAAACTGTTTTTT

D gene: .
J gene: TRBJ2-5
clone size: .
V gene: TRBV4-1
CDR3 protein: CASSQEFRVGSETQYF
CDR3 DNA: TGCGCCAGCAGCCAAGAATTCAGGGTCGGGTCGGAGACCCAGTACTTC

D gene: TRBD2
J gene: TRBJ2-3
clone size: .
V gene: TRBV4-1
CDR3 protein: CASSQGTSGGATDTQYF
CDR3 DNA: TGCGCCAGCAGCCAAGGAACTAGCGGGGGGGCCACAGATACGCAGTATTTT

D gene: .
J gene: TRBJ2-4
clone size: .
V gene: TRBV27
CDR3 protein: CASSSGQSPQYF
CDR3 DNA: TGTGCCAGCAGTTCGGGCCAGAGTCCTCAGTACTTC

D gene: .
J gene: TRBJ1-1
clone size: once
V gene: TRBV9
CDR3 protein: CASSVGGDTEAFF
CDR3 DNA: TGTGCCAGCAGCGTAGGGGGTGACACTGAAGCTTTCTTT

D gene: TRBD2
J gene: TRBJ2-2
clone size: .
V gene: TRBV11-2
CDR3 protein: CASSHPTREENTGELFF
CDR3 DNA: TGTGCCAGCAGCCATCCGACCCGGGAGGAGAACACCGGGGAGCTGTTTTTT

D gene: .
J gene: TRBJ2-2
clone size: .
V gene: TRBV5-1
CDR3 protein: CARFRGGELFF
CDR3 DNA: TGCGCCAGGTTCAGGGGCGGGGAGCTGTTTTTT

D gene: .
J gene: TRBJ2-7
clone size: .
V gene: TRBV29-1
CDR3 protein: CSVLDLQVSSYEQYF
CDR3 DNA: TGCAGCGTTCTAGACCTTCAGGTTTCGTCCTACGAGCAGTACTTC

D gene: .
J gene: TRBJ1-1
clone size: .
V gene: TRBV30
CDR3 protein: CAWSGPSGTEAFF
CDR3 DNA: TGTGCCTGGAGTGGGCCCTCGGGGACTGAAGCTTTCTTT

D gene: TRBD2
J gene: TRBJ2-1
clone size: .
V gene: TRBV2
CDR3 protein: CASSEVPTSGRRDEQFF
CDR3 DNA: TGTGCCAGCAGTGAAGTCCCGACTAGCGGGAGGAGGGACGAGCAGTTCTTC

D gene: TRBD2
J gene: TRBJ2-3
clone size: few
V gene: TRBV30
CDR3 protein: CAWTLLAGGTDTQYF
CDR3 DNA: TGTGCCTGGACCCTACTAGCGGGGGGCACAGATACGCAGTATTTT

D gene: .
J gene: TRBJ2-2
clone size: .
V gene: TRBV30
CDR3 protein: CAWRGTGELFF
CDR3 DNA: TGTGCCTGGAGAGGGACCGGGGAGCTGTTTTTT

D gene: TRBD2
J gene: TRBJ2-7
clone size: .
V gene: TRBV13
CDR3 protein: CASSAGTSGYEQYF
CDR3 DNA: TGTGCCAGCAGCGCCGGTACTAGCGGATACGAGCAGTACTTC

D gene: .
J gene: TRBJ2-2
clone size: .
V gene: TRBV4-1
CDR3 protein: CASSDLGGAMDTGELFF
CDR3 DNA: TGCGCCAGCAGCGACCTAGGGGGGGCTATGGACACCGGGGAGCTGTTTTTT

D gene: TRBD2
J gene: TRBJ2-5
clone size: .
V gene: TRBV4-1
CDR3 protein: CASSLIAGVGETQYF
CDR3 DNA: TGCGCCAGCAGCCTCATAGCGGGAGTAGGCGAGACCCAGTACTTC

D gene: .
J gene: TRBJ2-5
clone size: .
V gene: TRBV27
CDR3 protein: CASSHYGETQYF
CDR3 DNA: TGTGCCAGCAGTCACTATGGGGAGACCCAGTACTTC

D gene: .
J gene: TRBJ2-1
clone size: .
V gene: TRBV4-1
CDR3 protein: CASGHPGSYNEQFF
CDR3 DNA: TGCGCCAGCGGGCATCCGGGGTCCTACAATGAGCAGTTCTTC

D gene: TRBD1
J gene: TRBJ2-1
clone size: .
V gene: TRBV5-4
CDR3 protein: CASSSLSGQGWNEQFF
CDR3 DNA: TGTGCCAGCAGCTCCCTTAGCGGACAGGGTTGGAATGAGCAGTTCTTC

D gene: TRBD1
J gene: TRBJ2-7
clone size: .
V gene: TRBV5-1
CDR3 protein: CASSLGQGAYEQYF
CDR3 DNA: TGCGCCAGCAGCTTGGGACAGGGGGCGTACGAGCAGTACTTC

D gene: TRBD1
J gene: TRBJ2-1
clone size: .
V gene: TRBV4-1
CDR3 protein: CASSPATSGTGGNEQFF
CDR3 DNA: TGCGCCAGCAGCCCTGCAACTTCCGGGACAGGGGGAAATGAGCAGTTCTTC

D gene: .
J gene: TRBJ1-1
clone size: .
V gene: TRBV27
CDR3 protein: CASSFRGAEAFF
CDR3 DNA: TGTGCCAGCAGTTTCCGGGGGGCCGAAGCTTTCTTT